What follows is one TCR beta chain and its context. Antigen specificity is unknown. Donors included only healthy HIV-negative adults lacking recent acute infections or vaccinations. Genomic DNA (from each subset) was split evenly across several immunoSEQ plates. Only in-frame clones appear in the TCRdb table, and some are missing; sequencing was by immunoSEQ multiplex PCR. The sample contains 2,500,000 or so clones, 90% to 95% of which appear only once. The data belong to a study of shared clonotypes between healthy human individuals. Study-level findings and limits: Among several donors, roughly 5% of naive CD4 clonotypes were found in common. Only blood underwent sampling, and tissue repertoires likely differ.

CDR1 LNHNV and CDR2 YYDKDF come from the germline V gene (reference sequence). This CDR3 comprises 13 residues. The V and J ends lost 0 bases and 4 bases respectively, with 6 bases between them. The origin of this receptor is a young man in good health. The chain recombines TRBV15 with TRBJ2-5; the D is unclear. The sample taken for sequencing was naive CD4+ T cells sorted from blood. Subset: CD45RA+ positively selected. The chain's CDR3 is CATSRDQLETQYF. As DNA, the CDR3 is TGTGCCACCAGCAGAGATCAGCTAGAGACCCAGTACTTC. The whole variable domain, remainder taken from reference TRBV15 and TRBJ2-5, is DAMVIQNPRYQVTQFGKPVTLSCSQTLNHNVMYWYQQKSSQAPKLLFHYYDKDFNNEADTPDNFQSRRPNTSFCFLDIRSPGLGDTAMYLCATSRDQLETQYFGPGTRLLVL.